The T cell receptor beta chain described here comes from a study of CXCR3-negative and CXCR3-positive naive CD8 T cells. cDNA libraries for TRB were generated by 5' RACE incorporating UMI labels. No DNA is given; TCRdb re-called the 5' RACE reads and lists each CDR3 protein once. In all, the sample yields about 84,000 distinct CDR3 sequences. Study outcomes and limitations: When CXCR3-positive naive cells were set against CXCR3-negative naive cells, the former had more hydrophobic TRB CDR3s. Diversity ran similarly high across both naive subsets but far lower in memory CD8+ cells. It was found that naive subsets had comparable surface CD5, and TCR strength was inferred from TRB CDR3 properties.

The authors gated naive CD8+ T cells as CD45RO-CCR7+CD27+CD95-. As to this clonotype: The antigen is unknown.

This CDR3 spans 16 amino acids. Germline loops: CDR1 SGHTA, CDR2 FQGNSA. The chain joins TRBV7-2 to TRBJ2-6; TCRdb lists TRBD2, though no DNA is available to test this call. This receptor was identified in a human donor in good health. Some clones in this sample may be carry-over from other donors' samples. Sequenced material: naive CXCR3+ CD8+ T cells from blood. Described subset: CD45RO-CCR7+CD27+CD95- naive CD8+ T cells expressing CXCR3 (TNR3+). The CDR3 loop reads CASGTRRFTGANVLTF.